The clone carrying this T cell receptor beta chain was seen many times. Its matching antigen is unknown. The data belong to a study of CD8 T cells in ankylosing spondylitis. Study-wide results and caveats: Made up of eight highly homologous variants, a TCR beta motif appeared characteristic of ankylosing spondylitis blood. Researchers reportedly found disease-linked clones significantly enriched in matched ankylosing spondylitis synovial fluid.

This CDR3 contains 13 residues. Trimming removed 2 bases at V and 2 bases at J, with 6 bases between. Per the germline V gene, CDR1 is SGHAT and CDR2 is FQNNGV. By quantitative 5'-RACE with molecular barcodes, the TCR beta libraries were made. TCRdb processed the 5' RACE reads anew with MiXCR; each CDR3 protein has one entry. The data contain 200,000 to 250,000 distinct CDR3 sequences, roughly 10% of them singletons. The sample was blood, either unsorted or a sorted T cell fraction (not recorded which). This receptor was taken from a male donor with ankylosing spondylitis or in good health (not recorded which). J is TRBJ2-5 and V is TRBV11-2; the D gene is possibly TRBD2 (5 bases). The CDR3 nucleotides are TGTGCCAGCAGCTTACGGGAACAAGAGACCCAGTACTTC. Translation: CASSLREQETQYF.